This T cell receptor beta chain stems from a study of monozygotic twins with inflammatory bowel disease. The germline CDR1 and CDR2 sequences are DFQATT and SNEGSKA (reference sequence). This CDR3 has 17 amino acids. Reprocessing the 5' RACE reads, TCRdb reports a single entry for every CDR3 protein and omits DNA. The table counts approximately 200,000 distinct CDR3 sequences; 1.5% to 2% lies in the top ten. This clonotype was sampled from a human donor with ulcerative colitis or Crohn's disease, or a healthy co-twin of an affected twin (not recorded which). This rearrangement joins TRBV20-1 to TRBJ2-6; the TRBD1 assignment by TCRdb is unverifiable without DNA. The specimen was blood. CDR3: CSARGTGLRSGANVLTF.